This T cell receptor beta chain was identified during a study of OX40 agonist ivuxolimab in advanced cancers. Study details: Of the participants, over 30% had some prior anti-PD-1, anti-PD-L1 or anti-CTLA-4 therapy, which was allowed.

Regarding this clone: As yet, its antigen is unknown.

TCRdb keeps only in-frame clones here, not all; method: immunoSEQ multiplex PCR. The sample carries under 150,000 clones, approximately 90% recorded once. Study-wide results and caveats: Partial responders at 0.1-3.0 mg/kg had among the lowest clonal expansion.

The CDR3 extends over 15 amino acids. The V end lost 5 bases, the J end lost 0 bases, and 13 bases lay between the germline ends. The V gene's germline CDR1 is MNHEY and CDR2 SMNVEV (reference sequence). This specimen consisted of CD4+ or CD8+ T cells sorted from blood, obtained in a trial of the OX40 agonist ivuxolimab. V and J are TRBV27 and TRBJ1-2; D remains ambiguous. The clonotype comes from an adult with an advanced solid tumor such as melanoma, head and neck, liver or kidney cancer. DNA of the CDR3: TGTGCCAGCAGTCGGACGGACGGGGCTAACTATGGCTACACCTTC. Residues: CASSRTDGANYGYTF.